This TCR beta chain came from a study of blood T cell repertoires in COVID-19. Study in general: The United States, Italy and Spain provided the acute and convalescent COVID-19 samples. Sample material is recorded as cDNA or gDNA derived from T cells, B-cell-depleted T cells, or PBMCs.

CDR1 and CDR2 from the germline V gene are SGHRS and YFSETQ. The CDR3 is 14 residues long. Trimming took 0 bases from V and 2 from J, leaving 9 bases between them. How the authors handled the data: Estimates of nucleated cell counts were drawn from the amplification of reference gene primers. The table came from immunoSEQ multiplex PCR; TCRdb's copy has only in-frame clones and leaves some out. The DNA gave D and trimming, while V, J and clone size come from that table. The sample comprises 45,000 to 60,000 clones, around 83% of which are singletons, and roughly 10% rests with the top ten. The specimen was peripheral blood. This chain links TRBV5-1 with TRBJ2-7; no clear D. The sequence was collected from a man between 65 and 85 years old with active COVID-19. CDR3 coding DNA: TGCGCCAGCAGCTTGGCGGCCCAGGCCTACGAGCAGTACTTC. Protein: CASSLAAQAYEQYF.